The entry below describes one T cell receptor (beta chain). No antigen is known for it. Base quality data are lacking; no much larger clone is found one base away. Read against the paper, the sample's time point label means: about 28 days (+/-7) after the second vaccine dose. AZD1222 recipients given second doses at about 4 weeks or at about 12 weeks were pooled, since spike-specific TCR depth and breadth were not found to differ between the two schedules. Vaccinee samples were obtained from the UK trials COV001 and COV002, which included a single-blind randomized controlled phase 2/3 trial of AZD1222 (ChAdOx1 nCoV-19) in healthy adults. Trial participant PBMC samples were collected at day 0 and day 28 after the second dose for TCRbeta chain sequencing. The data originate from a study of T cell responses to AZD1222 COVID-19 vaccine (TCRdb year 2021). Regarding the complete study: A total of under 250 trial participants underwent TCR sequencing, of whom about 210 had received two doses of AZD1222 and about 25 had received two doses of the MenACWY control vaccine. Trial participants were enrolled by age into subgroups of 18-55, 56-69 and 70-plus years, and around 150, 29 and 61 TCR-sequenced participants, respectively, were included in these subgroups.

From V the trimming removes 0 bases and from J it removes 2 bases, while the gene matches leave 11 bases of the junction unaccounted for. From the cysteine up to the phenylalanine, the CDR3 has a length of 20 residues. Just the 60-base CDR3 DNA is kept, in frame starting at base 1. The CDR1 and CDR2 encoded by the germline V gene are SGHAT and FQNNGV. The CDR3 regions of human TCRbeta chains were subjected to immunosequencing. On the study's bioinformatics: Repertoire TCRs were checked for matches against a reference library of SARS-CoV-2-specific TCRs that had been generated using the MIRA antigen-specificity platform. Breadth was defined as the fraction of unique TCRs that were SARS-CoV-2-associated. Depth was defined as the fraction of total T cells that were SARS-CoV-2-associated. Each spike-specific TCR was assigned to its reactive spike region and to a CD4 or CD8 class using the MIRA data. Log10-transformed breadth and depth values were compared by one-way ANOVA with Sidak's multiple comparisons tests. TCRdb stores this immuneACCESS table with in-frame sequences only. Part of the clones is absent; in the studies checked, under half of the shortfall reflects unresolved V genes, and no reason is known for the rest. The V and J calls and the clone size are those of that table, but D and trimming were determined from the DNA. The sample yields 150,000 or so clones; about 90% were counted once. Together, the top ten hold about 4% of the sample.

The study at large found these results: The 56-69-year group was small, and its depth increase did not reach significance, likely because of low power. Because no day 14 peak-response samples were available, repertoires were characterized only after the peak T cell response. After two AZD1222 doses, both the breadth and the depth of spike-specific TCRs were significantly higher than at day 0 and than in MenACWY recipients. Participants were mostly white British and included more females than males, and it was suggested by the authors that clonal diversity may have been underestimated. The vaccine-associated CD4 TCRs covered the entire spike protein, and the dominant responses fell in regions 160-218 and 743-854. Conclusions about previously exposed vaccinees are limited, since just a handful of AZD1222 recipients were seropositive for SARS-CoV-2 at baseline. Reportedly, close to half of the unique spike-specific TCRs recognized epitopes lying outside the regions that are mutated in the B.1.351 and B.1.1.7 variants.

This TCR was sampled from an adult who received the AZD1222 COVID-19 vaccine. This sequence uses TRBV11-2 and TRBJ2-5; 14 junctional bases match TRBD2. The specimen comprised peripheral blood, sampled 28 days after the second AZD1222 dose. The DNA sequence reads TGTGCCAGCAGCTTAGATTTAGGACTAGCGGGAGGAGGAAGTCAAGAGACCCAGTACTTC. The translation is CASSLDLGLAGGGSQETQYF.